The clone carrying this T cell receptor beta chain was recorded many times. Its specificity is unknown. Trimming removed 3 bases from V and 1 base from J; junction bases left unmatched: 8. This CDR3 has 16 amino acids. Germline assignment: CDR1 SGHAT and CDR2 FQDESV (reference sequence). Regions amplified from RNA transcripts were the TCR beta CDR3 regions. HTBI primers were the set used in a first-round RT-PCR of the TCR CDR3. TCRdb reprocessed the multiplex PCR reads with MiXCR, giving one entry per CDR3 protein. The repertoire holds approximately 330,000 distinct CDR3 sequences, with roughly an eighth as singletons. Pregnant or lactating patients were excluded, as were those with uncontrolled infection or other autoimmune disease. Clinical symptoms, serum thyroxine, TRAb, thyroid ultrasound and orbital computed tomography established diagnosis. This sample stems from a study of T cells in Graves' hyperthyroidism and ophthalmopathy.

Study observations and caveats: In the analysis, a 13 V-J model separated ophthalmopathy from stable hyperthyroidism.

The sample consisted of blood. This receptor was obtained from a woman in her 40s with Graves' ophthalmopathy. The chain couples TRBV11-1 to TRBJ2-5, with 7 bases aligning to TRBD2. The chain's CDR3 is CASSFQGGRVQETQYF. The DNA of the CDR3 is TGTGCCAGCAGCTTCCAAGGCGGGAGAGTCCAAGAGACCCAGTACTTC.